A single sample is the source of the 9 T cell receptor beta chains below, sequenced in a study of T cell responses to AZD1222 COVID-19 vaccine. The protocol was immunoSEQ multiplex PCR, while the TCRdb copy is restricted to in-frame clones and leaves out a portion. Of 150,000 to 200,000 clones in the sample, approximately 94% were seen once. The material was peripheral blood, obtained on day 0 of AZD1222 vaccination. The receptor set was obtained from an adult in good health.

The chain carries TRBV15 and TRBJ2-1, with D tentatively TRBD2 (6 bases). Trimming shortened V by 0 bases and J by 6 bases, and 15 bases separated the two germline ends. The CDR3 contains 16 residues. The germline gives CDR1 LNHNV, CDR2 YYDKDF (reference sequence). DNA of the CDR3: TGTGCCACCAGCAGAGATGTAGCGGAGTGGGGCAATGAGCAGTTCTTC. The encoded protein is CATSRDVAEWGNEQFF.

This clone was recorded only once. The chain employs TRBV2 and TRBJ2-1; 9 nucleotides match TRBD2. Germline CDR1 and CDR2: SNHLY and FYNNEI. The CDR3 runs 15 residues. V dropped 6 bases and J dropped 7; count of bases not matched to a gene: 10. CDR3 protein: CASSLGGRAKNEQFF. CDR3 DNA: TGTGCCAGCAGCCTCGGCGGGAGGGCAAAGAATGAGCAGTTCTTC.

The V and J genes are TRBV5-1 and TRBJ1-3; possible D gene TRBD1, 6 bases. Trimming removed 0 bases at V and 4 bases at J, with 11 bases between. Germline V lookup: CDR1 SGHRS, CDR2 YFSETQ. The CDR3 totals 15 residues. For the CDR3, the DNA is TGCGCCAGCAGCTTGGAAGGGGGATCCGGAAACACCATATATTTT. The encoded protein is CASSLEGGSGNTIYF.

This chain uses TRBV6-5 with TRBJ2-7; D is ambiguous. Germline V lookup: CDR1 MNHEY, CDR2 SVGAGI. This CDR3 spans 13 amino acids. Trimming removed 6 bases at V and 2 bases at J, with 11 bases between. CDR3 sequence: CASSRPGAYEQYF. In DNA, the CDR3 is TGTGCCAGCAGCCGCCCTGGGGCCTACGAGCAGTACTTC.

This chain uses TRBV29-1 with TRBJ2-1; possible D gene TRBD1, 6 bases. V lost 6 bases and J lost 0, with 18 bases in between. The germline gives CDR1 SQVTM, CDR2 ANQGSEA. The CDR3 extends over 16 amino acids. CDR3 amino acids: CSVSLHDRSSYNEQFF. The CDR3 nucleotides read TGCAGCGTATCACTCCACGACAGGAGCTCCTACAATGAGCAGTTCTTC.

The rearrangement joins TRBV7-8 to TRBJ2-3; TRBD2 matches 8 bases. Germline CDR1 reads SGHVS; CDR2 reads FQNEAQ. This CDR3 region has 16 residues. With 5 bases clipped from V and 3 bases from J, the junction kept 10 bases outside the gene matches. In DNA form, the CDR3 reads TGTGCCAGCAGCCTACTAGCGGCAAGGACTACAGATACGCAGTATTTT. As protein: CASSLLAARTTDTQYF.

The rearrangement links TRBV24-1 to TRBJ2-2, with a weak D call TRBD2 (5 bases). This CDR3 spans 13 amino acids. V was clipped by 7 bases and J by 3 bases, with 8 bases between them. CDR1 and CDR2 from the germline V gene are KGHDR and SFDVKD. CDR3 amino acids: CATREDYTGELFF. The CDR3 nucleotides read TGTGCCACCAGGGAGGATTACACCGGGGAGCTGTTTTTT.

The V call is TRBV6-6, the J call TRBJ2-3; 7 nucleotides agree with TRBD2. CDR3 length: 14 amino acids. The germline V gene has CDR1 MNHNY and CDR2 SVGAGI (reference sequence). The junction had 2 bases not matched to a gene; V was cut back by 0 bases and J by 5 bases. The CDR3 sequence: CASSYSAGEDTQYF. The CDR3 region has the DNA TGTGCCAGCAGTTACTCGGCGGGGGAAGATACGCAGTATTTT.

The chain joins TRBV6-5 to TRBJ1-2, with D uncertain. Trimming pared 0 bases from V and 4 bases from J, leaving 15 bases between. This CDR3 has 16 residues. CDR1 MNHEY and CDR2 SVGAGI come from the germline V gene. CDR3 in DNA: TGTGCCAGCAGTTACTCGACCGACGGCTTATTCTATGGCTACACCTTC. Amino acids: CASSYSTDGLFYGYTF.